This T cell receptor (beta chain) was found in a study of blood T cell repertoires in COVID-19. The overall study: Both acute and convalescent COVID-19 samples were obtained from the United States, Italy and Spain.

Sequencing used immunoSEQ multiplex PCR; TCRdb keeps in-frame clones, though not all of them. The profile shows a few hundred thousand clones, about 88% of them singletons. Germline V lookup: CDR1 SGHDN, CDR2 FVKESK. V gave up 4 bases and J gave up 4 bases, with 2 bases separating them. The CDR3 is 11 residues long. This chain uses TRBV14 with TRBJ1-3; D uncertain. Sequencing was performed on peripheral blood. The receptor's source is a human donor in a cohort sampled during active COVID-19. CDR3 sequence reads: CASSPGNTIYF. Here the CDR3 DNA reads TGTGCCAGCAGCCCGGGAAACACCATATATTTT.